The rows below give T cell receptor beta chains drawn from one sample of a study of blood T cell repertoires in COVID-19. The method was immunoSEQ multiplex PCR; TCRdb's version includes in-frame clones alone and lacks a portion of them. Among about 400,000 clones, 85% to 90% were seen once, and the ten largest hold 1.5% to 2%. Sequenced material: PBMCs or T cells enriched from blood (not recorded which). The receptors shown here come from a woman aged 30 to 39 who had recovered from COVID-19. Both conserved end residues are part of each CDR3. The D gene is left open where the match is weak. Clone size is not always given. Where it is, it says once, few, many or a class for expanded clones.

D gene: .
V gene: TRBV3-1/TRBV3-2
clone size: .
J gene: TRBJ2-2
CDR3 protein: CASSHGGAGELFF
CDR3 DNA: TGTGCCAGCAGCCACGGCGGGGCCGGGGAGCTGTTTTTT

D gene: .
V gene: TRBV6-5
clone size: .
J gene: TRBJ1-3
CDR3 protein: CASSYSPGLLGNTIYF
CDR3 DNA: TGTGCCAGCAGTTACTCACCGGGGTTGTTGGGAAACACCATATATTTT

D gene: TRBD2
V gene: TRBV5-1
clone size: .
J gene: TRBJ2-7
CDR3 protein: CASSSEGLAGEQYF
CDR3 DNA: TGCGCCAGCAGCTCCGAGGGACTAGCTGGCGAGCAGTACTTC

D gene: .
V gene: TRBV5-4
clone size: .
J gene: TRBJ2-3
CDR3 protein: CASSLAGQISTDTQYF
CDR3 DNA: TGTGCCAGCAGCTTGGCCGGACAGATAAGCACAGATACGCAGTATTTT

D gene: .
V gene: TRBV9
clone size: .
J gene: TRBJ1-1
CDR3 protein: CASSVGQITEAFF
CDR3 DNA: TGTGCCAGCAGCGTAGGACAGATCACTGAAGCTTTCTTT

D gene: TRBD1
V gene: TRBV19
clone size: .
J gene: TRBJ2-7
CDR3 protein: CASTNTGETYEQYF
CDR3 DNA: TGTGCCAGTACCAACACAGGGGAAACCTACGAGCAGTACTTC

D gene: .
V gene: TRBV28
clone size: .
J gene: TRBJ2-1
CDR3 protein: CASSPRRPGGLYNEQFF
CDR3 DNA: TGTGCCAGCAGTCCCAGGCGCCCAGGGGGGCTTTACAATGAGCAGTTCTTC

D gene: .
V gene: TRBV21-1
clone size: once
J gene: TRBJ1-4
CDR3 protein: CASSKLYLRGEKLFF
CDR3 DNA: TGTGCCAGCAGCAAACTTTACCTCCGGGGAGAAAAACTGTTTTTT

D gene: .
V gene: TRBV30
clone size: .
J gene: TRBJ1-5
CDR3 protein: CAWSTVQGKQPQHF
CDR3 DNA: TGTGCCTGGAGTACCGTACAGGGAAAACAGCCCCAGCATTTT

D gene: .
V gene: TRBV27
clone size: .
J gene: TRBJ2-1
CDR3 protein: CASSAGGLSSYNEQFF
CDR3 DNA: TGTGCCAGCAGTGCCGGCGGGCTTAGCTCCTACAATGAGCAGTTCTTC

D gene: .
V gene: TRBV5-1
clone size: .
J gene: TRBJ2-1
CDR3 protein: CASSLVAGNEQFF
CDR3 DNA: TGCGCCAGCAGCTTGGTGGCGGGCAATGAGCAGTTCTTC

D gene: .
V gene: TRBV5-1
clone size: .
J gene: TRBJ1-4
CDR3 protein: CASSLGPAQGTNEKLFF
CDR3 DNA: TGCGCCAGCAGCTTGGGCCCTGCGCAGGGGACTAATGAAAAACTGTTTTTT

D gene: TRBD2
V gene: TRBV5-1
clone size: .
J gene: TRBJ2-5
CDR3 protein: CASSWTSGTGETQYF
CDR3 DNA: TGCGCCAGCAGCTGGACTAGCGGGACGGGGGAGACCCAGTACTTC

D gene: TRBD1
V gene: TRBV5-1
clone size: .
J gene: TRBJ1-1
CDR3 protein: CASSYTGTGTEAFF
CDR3 DNA: TGCGCCAGCAGCTACACCGGGACAGGCACTGAAGCTTTCTTT

D gene: .
V gene: TRBV19
clone size: .
J gene: TRBJ2-1
CDR3 protein: CASNLDRSSSYNEQFF
CDR3 DNA: TGTGCCAGTAACCTAGACAGGTCTAGCTCCTACAATGAGCAGTTCTTC

D gene: TRBD2
V gene: TRBV4-3
clone size: .
J gene: TRBJ2-3
CDR3 protein: CASSQASGGAGDTQYF
CDR3 DNA: TGCGCCAGCAGCCAAGCTAGCGGGGGGGCCGGAGATACGCAGTATTTT